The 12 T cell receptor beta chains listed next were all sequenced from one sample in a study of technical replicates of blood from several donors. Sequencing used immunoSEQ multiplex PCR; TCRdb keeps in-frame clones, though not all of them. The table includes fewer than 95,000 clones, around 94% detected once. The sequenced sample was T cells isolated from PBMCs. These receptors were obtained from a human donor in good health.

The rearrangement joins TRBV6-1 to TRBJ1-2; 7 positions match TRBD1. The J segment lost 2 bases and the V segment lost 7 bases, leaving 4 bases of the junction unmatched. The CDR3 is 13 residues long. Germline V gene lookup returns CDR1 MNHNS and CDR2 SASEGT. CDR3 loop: CASKTGQNYGYTF. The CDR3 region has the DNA TGTGCCAGCAAGACGGGACAGAACTATGGCTACACCTTC.

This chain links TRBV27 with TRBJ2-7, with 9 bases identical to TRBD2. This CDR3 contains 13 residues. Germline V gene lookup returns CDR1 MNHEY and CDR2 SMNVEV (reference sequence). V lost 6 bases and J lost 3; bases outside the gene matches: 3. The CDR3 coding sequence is TGTGCCAGCAGAAAGACTAGCGGCTACGAGCAGTACTTC. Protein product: CASRKTSGYEQYF.

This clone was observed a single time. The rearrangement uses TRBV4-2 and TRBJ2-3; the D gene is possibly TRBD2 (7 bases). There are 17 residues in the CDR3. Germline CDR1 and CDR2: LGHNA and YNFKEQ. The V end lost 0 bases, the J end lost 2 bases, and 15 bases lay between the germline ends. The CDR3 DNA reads TGTGCCAGCAGCCAAGATCTTGCGGGGGCCCACACAGATACGCAGTATTTT. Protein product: CASSQDLAGAHTDTQYF.

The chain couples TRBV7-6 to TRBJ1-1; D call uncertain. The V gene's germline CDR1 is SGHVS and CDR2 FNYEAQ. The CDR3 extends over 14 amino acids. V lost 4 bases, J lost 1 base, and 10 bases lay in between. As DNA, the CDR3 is TGTGCCAGCAGCTCCATATACAGGAACACTGAAGCTTTCTTT. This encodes CASSSIYRNTEAFF.

CDR3 coding DNA: TGTGCCAGCACTACTCTACGCACAGATACGCAGTATTTT. Its protein product is CASTTLRTDTQYF. The chain uses TRBV6-1 and TRBJ2-3, with D unresolved. Germline V gene sequence: CDR1 MNHNS, CDR2 SASEGT. Trimming stripped 7 bases from V and 1 base from J, with 9 bases between. This CDR3 is built from 13 residues.

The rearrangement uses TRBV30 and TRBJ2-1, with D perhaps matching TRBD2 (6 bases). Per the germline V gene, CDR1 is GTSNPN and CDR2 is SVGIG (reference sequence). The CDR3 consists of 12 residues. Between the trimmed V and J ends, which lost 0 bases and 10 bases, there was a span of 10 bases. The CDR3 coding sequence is TGTGCCTGGAGTGTTCGGGGGTTGGAGCAGTTCTTC. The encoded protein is CAWSVRGLEQFF.

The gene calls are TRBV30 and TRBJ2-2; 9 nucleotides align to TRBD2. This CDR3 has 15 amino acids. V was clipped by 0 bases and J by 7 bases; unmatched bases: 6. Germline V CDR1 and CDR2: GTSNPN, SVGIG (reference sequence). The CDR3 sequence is CAWSVSGLAGGELFF. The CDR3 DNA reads TGTGCCTGGAGTGTATCGGGACTAGCAGGCGGGGAGCTGTTTTTT.

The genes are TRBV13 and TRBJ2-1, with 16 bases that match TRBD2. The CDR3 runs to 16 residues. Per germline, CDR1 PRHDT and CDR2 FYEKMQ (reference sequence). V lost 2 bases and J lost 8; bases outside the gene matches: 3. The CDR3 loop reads CASSLSGTSGRDEQFF. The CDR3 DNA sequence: TGTGCCAGCAGCTTATCAGGGACTAGCGGGAGGGATGAGCAGTTCTTC.

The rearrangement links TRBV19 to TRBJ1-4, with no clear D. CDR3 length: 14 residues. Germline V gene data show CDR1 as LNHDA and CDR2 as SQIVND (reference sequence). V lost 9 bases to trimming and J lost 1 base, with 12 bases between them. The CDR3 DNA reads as TGTGCCAGCCAGTTGGCGGTAACTAATGAAAAACTGTTTTTT. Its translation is CASQLAVTNEKLFF.

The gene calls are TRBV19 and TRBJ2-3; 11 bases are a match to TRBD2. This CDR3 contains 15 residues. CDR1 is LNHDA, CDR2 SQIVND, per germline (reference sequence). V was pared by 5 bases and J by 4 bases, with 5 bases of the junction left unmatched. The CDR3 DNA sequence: TGTGCCAGTAGTCCCCGGACTAGCGGGTCAGATACGCAGTATTTT. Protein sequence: CASSPRTSGSDTQYF.

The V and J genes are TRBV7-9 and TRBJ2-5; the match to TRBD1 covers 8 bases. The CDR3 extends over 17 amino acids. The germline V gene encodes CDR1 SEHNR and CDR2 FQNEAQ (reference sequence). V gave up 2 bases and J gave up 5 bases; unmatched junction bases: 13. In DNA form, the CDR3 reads TGTGCCAGCAGCTTAATGAGGACAGGGTCGTTAGGGGAGACCCAGTACTTC. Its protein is CASSLMRTGSLGETQYF.

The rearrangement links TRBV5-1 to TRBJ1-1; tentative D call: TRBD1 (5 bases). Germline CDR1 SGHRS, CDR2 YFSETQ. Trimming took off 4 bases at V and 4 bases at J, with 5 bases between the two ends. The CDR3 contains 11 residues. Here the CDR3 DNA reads TGCGCCAGCAGCGACAGCACTGAAGCTTTCTTT. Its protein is CASSDSTEAFF.